The following is a T cell receptor beta chain sequence with its context. Documented treatment: 15 to 20 received Ad26.COV2.S at low or high dose, single or two shots; five or six received placebo; per-sample allocation not given. Sampling happened 63 days after the first vaccine or placebo injection. The sample comes from a study of Ad26.COV2.S vaccination and SARS-CoV-2 variants. Profiled with immunoSEQ multiplex PCR; TCRdb holds only in-frame clones, not every one. The table has 250,000 or so clones, around 88% seen once. This sequence originates from a person aged 18-65 years who received the Ad26.COV2.S COVID-19 vaccine or a placebo. Source: peripheral blood, taken in a trial of Ad26.COV2.S vaccine versus placebo.

The CDR3 nucleotides are TGCAGTGCTAGTAAACTAGCGGGACTAACAGGGAATGAGCAGTTCTTC. This translates into CSASKLAGLTGNEQFF. The chain recombines TRBV20-1 with TRBJ2-1, with TRBD2 matching 10 bases. Germline CDR1 is DFQATT and CDR2 is SNEGSKA (reference sequence). V dropped 3 bases and J dropped 7; count of bases not matched to a gene: 12. CDR3 size: 16 residues.